This is a list of T cell receptor beta chains from one sample in a study of cytomegalovirus exposure and HLA in healthy donors. TCRdb's copy holds only in-frame clones and misses some; the assay was immunoSEQ multiplex PCR. Of 90,000 or so clones in the sample, around 80% were seen once. The sequenced sample was PBMCs. These receptors all come from a woman aged 45-59 years in good health and CMV-seropositive. Each CDR3 is given with its conserved first and last residue. The order of the fields is D gene, J gene, clone size, V gene, CDR3 protein. D genes are given only for firm matches. Clone sizes are given selectively: once, few, many, or a class where the clone is expanded.

TRBD1,TRBJ2-5,.,TRBV7-9,CASSLRGQGVYF
.,TRBJ2-2,.,TRBV21-1,CASSKHGQGGSTGELFF
TRBD1,TRBJ2-3,.,TRBV13,CASSSWDSKDTQYF
.,TRBJ2-2,few,TRBV29-1,CTLMDRNTGELFF
.,TRBJ2-7,.,TRBV6-1,CASSGIGQIYEQYF
TRBD2,TRBJ2-3,.,TRBV30,CAWSPGGTSTDTQYF
TRBD1,TRBJ1-1,once,TRBV9,CASSAGDSGTEAFF
TRBD1,TRBJ2-5,.,TRBV19,CASLGTGKSGETQYF
.,TRBJ1-1,once,TRBV11-3,CASSFQGLNTEAFF
.,TRBJ2-3,.,TRBV11-3,CASSLGQMFTDTQYF
.,TRBJ1-1,.,TRBV5-1,CASSLVEWAGRTEAFF
.,TRBJ2-3,.,TRBV13,CASSTGRARRTDTQYF
.,TRBJ1-1,.,TRBV7-8,CASSLISGTEAFF
.,TRBJ1-2,.,TRBV18,CASSPPDQGGYTF
.,TRBJ1-2,.,TRBV27,CASSAALKGNGYTF
TRBD2,TRBJ2-4,few,TRBV28,CASNRGSGRTNIQYF
TRBD1,TRBJ1-2,once,TRBV18,CASSPVGTGVHYGYTF
TRBD1,TRBJ1-1,.,TRBV5-6,CASSPNRGQRNTEAFF
.,TRBJ2-3,.,TRBV28,CASSLEGGSTDTQYF
.,TRBJ1-4,.,TRBV18,CASSPRGGEKLFF
TRBD1,TRBJ2-2,.,TRBV4-1,CASSQADRVTGELFF
TRBD1,TRBJ2-3,few,TRBV7-2,CASSNLWTGGAVYF
TRBD1,TRBJ1-3,.,TRBV4-1,CASSQVRDSSGNTIYF
.,TRBJ2-3,.,TRBV11-3,CASSLGGRTDTQYF
.,TRBJ2-5,.,TRBV9,CASSPRDKETQYF
TRBD2,TRBJ2-3,.,TRBV5-1,CASRGEGLGTQYF
.,TRBJ1-1,.,TRBV5-6,CASSLTQNTEAFF
.,TRBJ1-1,few,TRBV18,CASSPVAGTTEAFF